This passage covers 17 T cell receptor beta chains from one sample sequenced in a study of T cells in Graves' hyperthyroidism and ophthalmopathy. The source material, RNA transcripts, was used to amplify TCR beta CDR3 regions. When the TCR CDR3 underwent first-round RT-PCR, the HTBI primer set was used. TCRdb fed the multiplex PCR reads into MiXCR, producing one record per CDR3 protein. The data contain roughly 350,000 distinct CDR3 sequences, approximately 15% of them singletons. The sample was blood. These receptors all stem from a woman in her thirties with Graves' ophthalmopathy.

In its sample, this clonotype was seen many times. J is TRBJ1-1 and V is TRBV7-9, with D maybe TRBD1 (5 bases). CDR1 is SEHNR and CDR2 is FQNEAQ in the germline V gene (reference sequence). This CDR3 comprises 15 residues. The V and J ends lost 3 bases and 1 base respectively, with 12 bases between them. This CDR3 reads CASSFFGTGNTEAFF. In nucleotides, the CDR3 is TGTGCCAGCAGCTTCTTCGGGACGGGGAACACTGAAGCTTTCTTT.

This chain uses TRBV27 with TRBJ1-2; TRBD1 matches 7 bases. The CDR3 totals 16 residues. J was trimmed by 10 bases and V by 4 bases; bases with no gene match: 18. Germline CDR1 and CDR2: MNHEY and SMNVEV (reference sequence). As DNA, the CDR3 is TGTGCCAGCAGTTCGTACGCGGACAGGCCTCGGGTCGACTACACCTTC. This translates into CASSSYADRPRVDYTF.

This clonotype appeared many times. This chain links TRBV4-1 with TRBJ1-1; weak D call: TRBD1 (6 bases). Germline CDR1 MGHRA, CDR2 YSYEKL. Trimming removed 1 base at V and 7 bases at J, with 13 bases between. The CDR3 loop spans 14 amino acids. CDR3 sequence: CASSQAAWTDEAFF. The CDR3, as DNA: TGCGCCAGCAGCCAAGCGGCTTGGACAGATGAAGCTTTCTTT.

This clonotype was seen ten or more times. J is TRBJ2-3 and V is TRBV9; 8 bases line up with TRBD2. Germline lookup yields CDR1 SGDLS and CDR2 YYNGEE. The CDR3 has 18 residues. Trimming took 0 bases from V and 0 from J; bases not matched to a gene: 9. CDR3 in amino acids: CASSVEAGDPLSTDTQYF. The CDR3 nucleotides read TGTGCCAGCAGCGTAGAAGCGGGGGACCCCCTTAGCACAGATACGCAGTATTTT.

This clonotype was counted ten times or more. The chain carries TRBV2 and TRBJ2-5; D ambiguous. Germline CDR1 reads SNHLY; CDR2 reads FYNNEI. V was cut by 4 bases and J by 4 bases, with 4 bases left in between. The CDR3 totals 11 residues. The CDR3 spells CASSVIETQYF. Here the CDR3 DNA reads TGTGCCAGCAGTGTTATAGAGACCCAGTACTTC.

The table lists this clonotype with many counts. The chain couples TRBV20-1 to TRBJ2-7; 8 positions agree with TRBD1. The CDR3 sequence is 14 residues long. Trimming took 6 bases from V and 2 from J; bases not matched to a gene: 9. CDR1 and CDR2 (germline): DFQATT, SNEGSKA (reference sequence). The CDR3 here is CSARPGQGAYEQYF. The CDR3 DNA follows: TGCAGTGCCCGCCCCGGACAGGGAGCCTACGAGCAGTACTTC.

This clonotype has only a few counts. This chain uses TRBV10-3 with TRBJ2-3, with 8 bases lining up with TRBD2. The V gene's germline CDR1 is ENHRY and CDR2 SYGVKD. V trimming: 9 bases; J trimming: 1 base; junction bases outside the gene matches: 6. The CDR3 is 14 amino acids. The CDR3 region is CAILSGAGTDTQYF. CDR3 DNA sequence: TGTGCCATACTTAGCGGGGCCGGCACAGATACGCAGTATTTT.

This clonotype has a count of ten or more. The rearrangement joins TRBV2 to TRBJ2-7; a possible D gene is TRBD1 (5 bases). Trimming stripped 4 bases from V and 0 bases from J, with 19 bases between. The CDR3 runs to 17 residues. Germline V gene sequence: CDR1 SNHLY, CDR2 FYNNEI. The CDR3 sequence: CASSGLHATGFSYEQYF. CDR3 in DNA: TGTGCCAGCAGTGGCTTACATGCCACAGGTTTCTCCTACGAGCAGTACTTC.

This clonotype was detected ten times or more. Written as DNA, the CDR3 is TGCAGTGCTAGAGATCCGGGGACTAGCGGGGGGTACAATGAGCAGTTCTTC. Its protein product is CSARDPGTSGGYNEQFF. The chain recombines TRBV20-1 with TRBJ2-1, with 15 bases aligning to TRBD2. The CDR3 runs 17 residues. Trimming removed 0 bases from V and 4 bases from J; junction bases left unmatched: 4. Germline loops: CDR1 DFQATT, CDR2 SNEGSKA (reference sequence).

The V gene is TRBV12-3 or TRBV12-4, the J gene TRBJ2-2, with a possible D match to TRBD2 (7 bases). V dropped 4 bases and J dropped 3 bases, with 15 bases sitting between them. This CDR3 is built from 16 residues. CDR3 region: CASSWVRGADTGELFF. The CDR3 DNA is TGTGCCAGCAGTTGGGTCCGGGGGGCCGACACCGGGGAGCTGTTTTTT.

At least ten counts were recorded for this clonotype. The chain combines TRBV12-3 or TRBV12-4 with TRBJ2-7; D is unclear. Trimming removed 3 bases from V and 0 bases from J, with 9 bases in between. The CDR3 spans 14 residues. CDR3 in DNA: TGTGCCAGCAGTTTCGAGGACCTCTCCTACGAGCAGTACTTC. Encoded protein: CASSFEDLSYEQYF.

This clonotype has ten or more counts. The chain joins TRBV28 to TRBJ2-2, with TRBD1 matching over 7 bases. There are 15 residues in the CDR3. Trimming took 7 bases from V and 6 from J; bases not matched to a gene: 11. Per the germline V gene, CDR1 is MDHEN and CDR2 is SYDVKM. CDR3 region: CASIKGGAVSGELFF. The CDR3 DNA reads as TGTGCCAGCATCAAAGGGGGCGCAGTATCCGGGGAGCTGTTTTTT.

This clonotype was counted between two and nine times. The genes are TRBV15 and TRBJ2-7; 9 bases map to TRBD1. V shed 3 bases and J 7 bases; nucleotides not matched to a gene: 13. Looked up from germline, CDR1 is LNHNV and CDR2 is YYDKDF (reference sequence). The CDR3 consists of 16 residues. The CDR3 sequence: CATSRGPDRGLLEQYF. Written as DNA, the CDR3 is TGTGCCACCAGCAGGGGACCGGACAGGGGATTGTTAGAGCAGTACTTC. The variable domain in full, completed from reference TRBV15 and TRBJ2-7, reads DAMVIQNPRYQVTQFGKPVTLSCSQTLNHNVMYWYQQKSSQAPKLLFHYYDKDFNNEADTPDNFQSRRPNTSFCFLDIRSPGLGDTAMYLCATSRGPDRGLLEQYFGPGTRLTVT.

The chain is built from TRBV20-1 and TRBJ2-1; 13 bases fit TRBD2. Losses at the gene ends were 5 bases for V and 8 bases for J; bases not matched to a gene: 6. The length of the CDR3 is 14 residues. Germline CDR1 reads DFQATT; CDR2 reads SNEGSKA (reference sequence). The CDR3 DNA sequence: TGCAGTGCTTTGACTAGCGGGGGGATTGATGAGCAGTTCTTC. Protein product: CSALTSGGIDEQFF.

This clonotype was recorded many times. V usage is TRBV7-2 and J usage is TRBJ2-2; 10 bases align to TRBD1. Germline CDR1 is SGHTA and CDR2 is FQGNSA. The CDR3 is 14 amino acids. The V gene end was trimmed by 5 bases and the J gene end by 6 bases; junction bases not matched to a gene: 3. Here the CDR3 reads CASSKDRGPGELFF. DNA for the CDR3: TGTGCCAGCAGCAAAGACAGGGGGCCCGGGGAGCTGTTTTTT.

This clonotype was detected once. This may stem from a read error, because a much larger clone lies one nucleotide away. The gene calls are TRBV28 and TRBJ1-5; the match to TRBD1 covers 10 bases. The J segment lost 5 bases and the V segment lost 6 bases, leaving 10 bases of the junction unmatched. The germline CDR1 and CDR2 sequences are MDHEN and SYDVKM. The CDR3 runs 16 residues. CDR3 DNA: TGTGCCAGCAGACCCGACAGGGGGCGAGTCGATCAGCCCCAGCATTTT. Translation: CASRPDRGRVDQPQHF.

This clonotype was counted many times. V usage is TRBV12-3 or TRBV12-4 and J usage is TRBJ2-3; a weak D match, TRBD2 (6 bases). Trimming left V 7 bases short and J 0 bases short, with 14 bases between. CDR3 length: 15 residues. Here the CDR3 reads CASTIRDWSTDTQYF. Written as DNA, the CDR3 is TGTGCCAGCACTATCCGGGACTGGAGCACAGATACGCAGTATTTT.